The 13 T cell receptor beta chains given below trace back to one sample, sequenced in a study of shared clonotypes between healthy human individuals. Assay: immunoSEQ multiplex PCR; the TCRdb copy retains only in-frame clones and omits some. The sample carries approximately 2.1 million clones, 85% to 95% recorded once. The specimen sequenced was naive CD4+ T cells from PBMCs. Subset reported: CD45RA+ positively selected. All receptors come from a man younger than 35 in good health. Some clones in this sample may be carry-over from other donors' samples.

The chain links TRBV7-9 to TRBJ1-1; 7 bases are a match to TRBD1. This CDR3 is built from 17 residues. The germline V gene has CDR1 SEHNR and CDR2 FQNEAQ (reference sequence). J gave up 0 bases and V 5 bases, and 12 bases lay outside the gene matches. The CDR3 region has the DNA TGTGCCAGCAGCGCGGACAGGTGGGGGTTAATGAACACTGAAGCTTTCTTT. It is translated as CASSADRWGLMNTEAFF.

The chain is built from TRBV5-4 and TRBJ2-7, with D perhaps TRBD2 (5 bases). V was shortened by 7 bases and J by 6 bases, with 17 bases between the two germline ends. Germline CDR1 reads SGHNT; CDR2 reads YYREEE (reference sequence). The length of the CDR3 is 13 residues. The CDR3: CASSKEEAAEQYF. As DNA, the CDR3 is TGTGCCAGCTCCAAGGAGGAAGCGGCCGAGCAGTACTTC.

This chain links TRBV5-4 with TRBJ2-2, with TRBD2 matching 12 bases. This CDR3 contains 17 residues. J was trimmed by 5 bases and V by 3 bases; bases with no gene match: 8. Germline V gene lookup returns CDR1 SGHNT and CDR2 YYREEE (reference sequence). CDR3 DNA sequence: TGTGCCAGCAGCTCGCCGACTAGCGGGAGATCTACCGGGGAGCTGTTTTTT. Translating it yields CASSSPTSGRSTGELFF. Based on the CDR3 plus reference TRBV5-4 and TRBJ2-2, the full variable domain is ETGVTQSPTHLIKTRGQQVTLRCSSQSGHNTVSWYQQALGQGPQFIFQYYREEENGRGNFPPRFSGLQFPNYSSELNVNALELDDSALYLCASSSPTSGRSTGELFFGEGSRLTVL.

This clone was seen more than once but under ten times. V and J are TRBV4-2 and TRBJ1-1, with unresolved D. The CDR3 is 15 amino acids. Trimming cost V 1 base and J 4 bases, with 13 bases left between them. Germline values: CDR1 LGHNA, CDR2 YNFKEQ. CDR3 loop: CASSQARSWITEAFF. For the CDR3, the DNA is TGTGCCAGCAGCCAAGCCAGGTCGTGGATCACTGAAGCTTTCTTT.

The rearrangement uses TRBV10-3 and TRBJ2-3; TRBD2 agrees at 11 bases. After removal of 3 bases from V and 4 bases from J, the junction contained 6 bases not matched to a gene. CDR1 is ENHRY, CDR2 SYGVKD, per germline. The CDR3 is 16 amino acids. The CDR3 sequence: CAISEWLAGGADTQYF. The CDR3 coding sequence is TGTGCCATCAGTGAATGGCTAGCGGGAGGCGCAGATACGCAGTATTTT.

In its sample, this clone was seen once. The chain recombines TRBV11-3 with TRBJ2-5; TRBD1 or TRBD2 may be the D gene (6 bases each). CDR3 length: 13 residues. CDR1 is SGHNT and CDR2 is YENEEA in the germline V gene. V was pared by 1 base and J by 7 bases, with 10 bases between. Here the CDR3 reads CASSLGQEGTQYF. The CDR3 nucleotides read TGTGCCAGCAGCTTAGGACAGGAGGGGACCCAGTACTTC.

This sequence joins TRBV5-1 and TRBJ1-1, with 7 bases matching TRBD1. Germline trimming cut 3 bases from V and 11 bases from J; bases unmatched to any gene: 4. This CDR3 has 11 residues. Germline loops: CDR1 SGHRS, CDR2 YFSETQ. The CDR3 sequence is CASSSTGRAFF. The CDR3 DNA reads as TGCGCCAGCAGCTCGACAGGGAGGGCTTTCTTT.

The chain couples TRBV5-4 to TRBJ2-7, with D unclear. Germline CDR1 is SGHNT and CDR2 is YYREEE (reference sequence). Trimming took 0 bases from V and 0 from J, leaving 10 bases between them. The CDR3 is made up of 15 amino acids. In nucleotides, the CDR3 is TGTGCCAGCAGCTTGGGGCGGCCGAGCTCCTACGAGCAGTACTTC. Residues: CASSLGRPSSYEQYF.

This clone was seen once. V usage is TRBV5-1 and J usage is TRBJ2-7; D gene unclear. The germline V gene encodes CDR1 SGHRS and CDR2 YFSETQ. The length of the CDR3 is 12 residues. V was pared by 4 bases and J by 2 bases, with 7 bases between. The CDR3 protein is CASSVGPYEQYF. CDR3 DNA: TGCGCCAGCAGCGTGGGTCCCTACGAGCAGTACTTC.

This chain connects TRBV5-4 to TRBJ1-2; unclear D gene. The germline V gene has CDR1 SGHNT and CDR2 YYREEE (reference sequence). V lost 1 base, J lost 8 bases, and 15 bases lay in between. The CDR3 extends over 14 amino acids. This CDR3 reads CASSLWQLASGYTF. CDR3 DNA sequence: TGTGCCAGCAGCTTGTGGCAGCTTGCCTCCGGCTACACCTTC.

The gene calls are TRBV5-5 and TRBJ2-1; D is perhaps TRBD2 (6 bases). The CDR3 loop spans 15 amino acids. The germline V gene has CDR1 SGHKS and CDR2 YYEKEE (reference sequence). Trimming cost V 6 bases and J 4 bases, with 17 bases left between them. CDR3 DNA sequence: TGTGCCAGCATTCTTGGCTGGGGGGTATACAATGAGCAGTTCTTC. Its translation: CASILGWGVYNEQFF.

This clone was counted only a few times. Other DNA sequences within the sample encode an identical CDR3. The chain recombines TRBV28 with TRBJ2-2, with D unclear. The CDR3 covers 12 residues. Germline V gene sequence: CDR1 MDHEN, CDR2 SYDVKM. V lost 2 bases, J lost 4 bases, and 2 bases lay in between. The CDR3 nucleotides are TGTGCCAGCAGTTTAGCCACCGGGGAGCTGTTTTTT. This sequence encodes CASSLATGELFF.

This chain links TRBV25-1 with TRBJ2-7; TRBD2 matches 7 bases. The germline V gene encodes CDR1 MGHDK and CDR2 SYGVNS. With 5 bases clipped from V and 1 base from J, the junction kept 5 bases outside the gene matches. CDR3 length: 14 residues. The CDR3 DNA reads TGTGCCAGCAGTTCAGGCGGGAGTTCCTACGAGCAGTACTTC. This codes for CASSSGGSSYEQYF.